This entry is about one T cell receptor beta chain. Its antigen is unidentified. Unexposed donor CD4+ T cells date from about 2010-2019, before the COVID-19 pandemic. The cells were cultured for around ten days before CD4+ T cells were isolated. Testing used SARS-CoV-2 S/N and four cold-coronavirus spikes on unexposed-donor CD4+ T cells, cells permitting. Half the medium was replaced with IL-2 medium on days 3 and 7. The data derive from a study of CD4 T cells in relation to SARS-CoV-2 and coronaviruses. Study context: The restricting HLA molecule for shared crossreactive spike epitopes was mapped. Study-wide points: This crossreactivity analysis covered spike protein alone, no other viral proteins.

Using immunoSEQ multiplex PCR, the repertoire was profiled, and TCRdb retains in-frame clones only, with some absent. The top ten clones hold about a sixth of a sample with tens of thousands of clones, about 70% of them seen once. This TCR came from a human donor in good health. The specimen was CD4+ T cells from PBMCs, cultured in vitro.

Here the CDR3 DNA reads TGTGCCAGTAGTACGAGCGTGAACACTGAAGCTTTCTTT. It yields the protein CASSTSVNTEAFF. The rearrangement joins TRBV19 to TRBJ1-1, with D uncertain. Looked up from germline, CDR1 is LNHDA and CDR2 is SQIVND (reference sequence). The V gene lost 4 bases and the J gene lost 0 bases, with 6 bases spanning the gap. This CDR3 has 13 residues.